One sample yielded the 30 T cell receptor beta chains listed below, sequenced in a study of identical twins. TCRdb reanalysed the 5' RACE reads using MiXCR and keeps one entry per CDR3 protein. The sample holds roughly 490,000 distinct CDR3 sequences; 13% to 15% are singletons and the top ten take approximately 0.9%. This sample also belongs to another study, concerning yellow fever vaccine responses in identical twins.

Specimen: CD4+ T cells sorted from blood. These receptors came from a young woman in good health.

The rearrangement joins TRBV27 to TRBJ2-3, with D perhaps TRBD1 (6 bases). In germline, CDR1 is MNHEY, CDR2 SMNVEV (reference sequence). The ends were cut back, 2 bases at V and 2 bases at J, with 8 bases in the middle. The length of the CDR3 is 14 residues. CDR3 nucleotide sequence: TGTGCCAGCAGTTTACGACAGGTCACAGATACGCAGTATTTT. It codes for CASSLRQVTDTQYF.

V usage is TRBV6-1 and J usage is TRBJ2-7, with TRBD1 matching over 7 bases. The CDR3 consists of 15 residues. V trimming: 7 bases; J trimming: 1 base; junction bases outside the gene matches: 10. Looked up from germline, CDR1 is MNHNS and CDR2 is SASEGT. CDR3 amino acids: CASTQPVGQSYEQYF. DNA of the CDR3: TGTGCCAGCACCCAACCAGTGGGACAGTCCTACGAGCAGTACTTC.

This clonotype has a handful of counts. This chain joins TRBV20-1 and TRBJ2-7, with D possibly matching TRBD1 (6 bases). Germline V gene data show CDR1 as DFQATT and CDR2 as SNEGSKA (reference sequence). The V end lost 3 bases, the J end lost 2 bases, and 14 bases lay between the germline ends. The CDR3 contains 14 residues. The DNA of the CDR3 is TGCAGTGCTAGCCGACAGGTGGAGCCCTACGAGCAGTACTTC. Residues: CSASRQVEPYEQYF.

This clonotype was found a few times. This sequence joins TRBV3-1 and TRBJ2-7; maybe TRBD2 (5 bases). The germline V gene encodes CDR1 LGHDT and CDR2 YNNKEL (reference sequence). The CDR3 extends over 17 amino acids. The V gene lost 5 bases and the J gene lost 4 bases, with 24 bases spanning the gap. The CDR3 coding sequence is TGTGCCAGCAGCGGTGATAACCGGGGTAACATGTTGTACGAGCAGTACTTC. Residues: CASSGDNRGNMLYEQYF.

This clonotype occurred a few times. V is TRBV2 and J is TRBJ2-5; the match to TRBD2 covers 9 bases. Germline V CDR1 and CDR2: SNHLY, FYNNEI. J was trimmed by 3 bases and V by 7 bases; bases with no gene match: 9. The CDR3 consists of 15 residues. The CDR3 loop is CASTQNAGGKETQYF. The CDR3 DNA sequence: TGTGCCAGCACCCAGAACGCGGGGGGGAAAGAGACCCAGTACTTC. The full variable domain, completed using reference TRBV2 and TRBJ2-5, is EPEVTQTPSHQVTQMGQEVILRCVPISNHLYFYWYRQILGQKVEFLVSFYNNEISEKSEIFDDQFSVERPDGSNFTLKIRSTKLEDSAMYFCASTQNAGGKETQYFGPGTRLLVL.

The chain joins TRBV3-1 to TRBJ1-2; 7 bases align to TRBD1. V dropped 2 bases and J dropped 3; count of bases not matched to a gene: 15. The CDR3 covers 18 residues. Germline V CDR1 and CDR2: LGHDT, YNNKEL (reference sequence). The CDR3 is CASSQQTGRWRVDYGYTF. CDR3 sequence (DNA): TGTGCCAGCAGCCAACAGACAGGGCGGTGGCGTGTTGACTATGGCTACACCTTC.

This clonotype was seen many times. The J gene is TRBJ2-3, the V gene TRBV11-2, with 16 bases identical to TRBD2. J lost 4 bases, V lost 1 base, and 8 bases had no gene match. CDR1 and CDR2 (germline): SGHAT, FQNNGV. This CDR3 region has 19 residues. The CDR3 coding sequence is TGTGCCAGCAGCTTAGTAGTGGGACTAGCGGGAGGGGGAGCAGATACGCAGTATTTT. Translated, it gives CASSLVVGLAGGGADTQYF.

This clonotype has just a few counts. This chain connects TRBV25-1 to TRBJ2-1, with D perhaps TRBD1 (5 bases). Trimming removed 4 bases from V and 1 base from J, with 11 bases in between. This CDR3 is built from 15 residues. CDR1 and CDR2 from the germline V gene are MGHDK and SYGVNS. The CDR3 is CASSADRISYNEQFF. CDR3 nucleotide sequence: TGTGCCAGCAGTGCCGACAGAATTTCCTACAATGAGCAGTTCTTC. The whole variable domain, remainder taken from reference TRBV25-1 and TRBJ2-1, is EADIYQTPRYLVIGTGKKITLECSQTMGHDKMYWYQQDPGMELHLIHYSYGVNSTEKGDLSSESTVSRIRTEHFPLTLESARPSHTSQYLCASSADRISYNEQFFGPGTRLTVL.

V gene TRBV10-3 combines with J gene TRBJ2-2; D ambiguous. V lost 6 bases to trimming and J lost 3 bases, with 5 bases between them. The germline V gene has CDR1 ENHRY and CDR2 SYGVKD. This CDR3 is built from 12 residues. In DNA, the CDR3 is TGTGCCATCAGACAAGACACCGGGGAGCTGTTTTTT. The encoded protein is CAIRQDTGELFF.

The chain combines TRBV29-1 with TRBJ1-4; D call uncertain. The CDR3 has 11 amino acids. Germline CDR1 and CDR2: SQVTM and ANQGSEA. The ends were cut back, 5 bases at V and 8 bases at J, with 9 bases in the middle. The DNA of the CDR3 is TGCAGCGTTAATAGCGGCGAAAAACTGTTTTTT. Protein sequence: CSVNSGEKLFF.

V and J are TRBV29-1 and TRBJ2-2; D ambiguous. The germline gives CDR1 SQVTM, CDR2 ANQGSEA. The ends were cut back, 3 bases at V and 4 bases at J, with 9 bases in the middle. The CDR3 is 13 residues long. CDR3: CSVDTRGTGELFF. Written as DNA, the CDR3 is TGCAGCGTTGATACTCGTGGCACCGGGGAGCTGTTTTTT.

This clonotype was seen more than once but under ten times. CDR3 region: CASSQDLGAIEAFF. Here the CDR3 DNA reads TGCGCCAGCAGCCAAGATCTGGGGGCGATTGAAGCTTTCTTT. The rearrangement joins TRBV4-1 to TRBJ1-1; possibly TRBD1 for D (6 bases). This CDR3 is built from 14 residues. The germline V and J ends were trimmed by 0 bases and 7 bases, with 12 bases remaining between them. Per germline, CDR1 MGHRA and CDR2 YSYEKL.

V is TRBV11-1 and J is TRBJ2-7; TRBD2 matches at 9 bases. The CDR3 covers 18 residues. Germline V gene sequence: CDR1 SGHAT, CDR2 FQDESV (reference sequence). Trimming removed 0 bases from V and 6 bases from J; junction bases left unmatched: 15. Written as DNA, the CDR3 is TGTGCCAGCAGCTTAGCTTCCCCCCGCGGTCTAGCGGGGTCCGAGCAGTACTTC. Translating gives CASSLASPRGLAGSEQYF. Looking up the rest from reference TRBV11-1 and TRBJ2-7 gives the full variable domain: EAEVAQSPRYKITEKSQAVAFWCDPISGHATLYWYRQILGQGPELLVQFQDESVVDDSQLPKDRFSAERLKGVDSTLKIQPAELGDSAMYLCASSLASPRGLAGSEQYFGPGTRLTVT.

The sample holds a few counts of this clonotype. The rearrangement links TRBV18 to TRBJ2-3; D might be TRBD1 (6 bases). CDR1 KGHSH and CDR2 LQKENI come from the germline V gene. The CDR3 is 16 amino acids. The V and J ends lost 1 base and 0 bases respectively, with 11 bases between them. CDR3 nucleotides: TGTGCCAGCTCACCACTAGGACAGTCTAGCACAGATACGCAGTATTTT. Translation gives CASSPLGQSSTDTQYF.

This clonotype turned up a few times. This chain connects TRBV29-1 to TRBJ2-7; D unresolved. The CDR3 runs to 10 residues. Deletions cut 6 bases from V and 2 bases from J, with 5 bases between. CDR1 and CDR2 (germline): SQVTM, ANQGSEA. CDR3 DNA: TGCAGCGTCTTGACCTACGAGCAGTACTTC. It codes for CSVLTYEQYF.

This clonotype has a count of ten or more. This chain joins TRBV5-1 and TRBJ2-7; possible D gene TRBD1, 5 bases. Trimming took off 2 bases at V and 2 bases at J, with 8 bases between the two ends. CDR3 length: 13 residues. Germline CDR1 reads SGHRS; CDR2 reads YFSETQ. CDR3 DNA sequence: TGCGCCAGCAGCTTACAGGAGACCTACGAGCAGTACTTC. Translating gives CASSLQETYEQYF.

The table lists this clonotype with many counts. This chain connects TRBV3-1 to TRBJ1-6; TRBD1 matches at 7 bases. V gave up 6 bases and J gave up 9 bases; unmatched junction bases: 5. Germline values: CDR1 LGHDT, CDR2 YNNKEL (reference sequence). The CDR3 contains 13 residues. The CDR3, as DNA: TGTGCCAGCAGTCCAGGGGGTGGTTCACCCCTCCACTTT. Residues: CASSPGGGSPLHF.

The chain combines TRBV20-1 with TRBJ2-5, with D possibly TRBD2 on 5 matching bases. Germline loops: CDR1 DFQATT, CDR2 SNEGSKA (reference sequence). The CDR3 is made up of 13 amino acids. V shed 1 base and J shed 3 bases, with 9 bases lying between them. CDR3 nucleotide sequence: TGCAGTGCTAGAGCAGCGGCGAAAGAGACCCAGTACTTC. This gives the protein CSARAAAKETQYF.

The genes are TRBV5-1 and TRBJ2-5; 7 bases align to TRBD2. The germline V gene encodes CDR1 SGHRS and CDR2 YFSETQ. After removal of 3 bases from V and 5 bases from J, the junction contained 7 bases not matched to a gene. This CDR3 has 14 residues. CDR3 bases: TGCGCCAGCAGCTGGAGACTAGCCGGGGAGACCCAGTACTTC. Encoded protein: CASSWRLAGETQYF.

This clonotype was counted many times. This chain joins TRBV20-1 and TRBJ2-7; 8 nucleotides line up with TRBD2. V lost 5 bases and J lost 0; bases outside the gene matches: 9. The CDR3 is 15 amino acids. The germline CDR1 and CDR2 sequences are DFQATT and SNEGSKA (reference sequence). CDR3: CSAPLAGLPSYEQYF. DNA of the CDR3: TGCAGTGCTCCTTTAGCGGGACTCCCCTCCTACGAGCAGTACTTC.

The chain carries TRBV5-1 and TRBJ1-1; D call uncertain. Germline V gene data show CDR1 as SGHRS and CDR2 as YFSETQ. V lost 7 bases and J 9 bases, leaving 13 bases between the germline ends. CDR3 length: 11 amino acids. DNA of the CDR3: TGCGCCAGCGGACTAAACGAGAAAGCTTTCTTT. Translation: CASGLNEKAFF. Drawing the rest from reference TRBV5-1 and TRBJ1-1, the complete variable domain is KAGVTQTPRYLIKTRGQQVTLSCSPISGHRSVSWYQQTPGQGLQFLFEYFSETQRNKGNFPGRFSGRQFSNSRSEMNVSTLELGDSALYLCASGLNEKAFFGQGTRLTVV.

This clonotype was seen more than once but under ten times. CDR3 in amino acids: CASRVGREQYF. The CDR3 coding sequence is TGTGCCAGCAGGGTGGGTAGAGAGCAGTACTTC. J is TRBJ2-7 and V is TRBV25-1, with D uncertain. CDR1 MGHDK and CDR2 SYGVNS come from the germline V gene. This CDR3 has 11 residues. V was shortened by 6 bases and J by 7 bases, with 10 bases between the two germline ends.

There are a few counts of this clonotype. The gene calls are TRBV20-1 and TRBJ2-3, with TRBD2 identical over 8 bases. Germline CDR1 and CDR2: DFQATT and SNEGSKA (reference sequence). V shed 5 bases, J shed 4 bases, and the junction held 14 bases outside the gene matches. The CDR3 is made up of 16 amino acids. The CDR3 loop reads CSAPVLRGGISDTQYF. The CDR3 nucleotides are TGCAGTGCTCCAGTGCTTCGGGGGGGTATCTCAGATACGCAGTATTTT.

V and J are TRBV5-1 and TRBJ2-1, with 8 bases matching TRBD2. CDR3 size: 14 residues. V trimming: 2 bases; J trimming: 6 bases; junction bases outside the gene matches: 4. Germline V gene sequence: CDR1 SGHRS, CDR2 YFSETQ. CDR3 sequence (DNA): TGCGCCAGCAGCTTCGGGGGGGGGAGCAATGAGCAGTTCTTC. Translated, it gives CASSFGGGSNEQFF. Using reference TRBV5-1 and TRBJ2-1 for the parts outside the CDR3, the full variable domain is KAGVTQTPRYLIKTRGQQVTLSCSPISGHRSVSWYQQTPGQGLQFLFEYFSETQRNKGNFPGRFSGRQFSNSRSEMNVSTLELGDSALYLCASSFGGGSNEQFFGPGTRLTVL.

The J gene is TRBJ2-5, the V gene TRBV3-1, with D unresolved. V lost 0 bases and J 7 bases, leaving 18 bases between the germline ends. Per the germline V gene, CDR1 is LGHDT and CDR2 is YNNKEL (reference sequence). This CDR3 is 16 amino acids long. In nucleotides, the CDR3 is TGTGCCAGCAGCCAAGAGAATCCAGCCGGAATTGGGACCCAGTACTTC. It encodes CASSQENPAGIGTQYF.

The rearrangement links TRBV6-1 to TRBJ2-5, with 11 nucleotides matching TRBD2. V lost 6 bases, J lost 4 bases, and 10 bases stayed unmatched. CDR1 and CDR2 (germline): MNHNS, SASEGT. The CDR3 has 16 residues. CDR3 DNA: TGTGCCAGCAGACCCAAACTAGCGGGAGTGGGAGAGACCCAGTACTTC. Protein sequence: CASRPKLAGVGETQYF.

V is TRBV4-3 and J is TRBJ2-2; TRBD1 agrees at 9 bases. V lost 4 bases, J lost 4 bases, and 19 bases stayed unmatched. From germline, CDR1 is LGHNA and CDR2 YSLEER. The CDR3 sequence is 20 residues long. Here the CDR3 reads CASSREPPGQGRTGTGELFF. The CDR3, as DNA: TGCGCCAGCAGCCGCGAACCTCCGGGACAGGGAAGGACGGGCACCGGGGAGCTGTTTTTT.

The chain has TRBV11-3 and TRBJ2-1; TRBD1 is a possible D gene (6 bases). V lost 3 bases and J 0 bases, leaving 12 bases between the germline ends. There are 16 residues in the CDR3. Germline CDR1 is SGHNT and CDR2 is YENEEA. The CDR3 region has the DNA TGTGCCAGCAGCTTGGTTGGGGACACCTCCTACAATGAGCAGTTCTTC. It translates to CASSLVGDTSYNEQFF. Drawing the rest from reference TRBV11-3 and TRBJ2-1, the complete variable domain is EAGVVQSPRYKIIEKKQPVAFWCNPISGHNTLYWYLQNLGQGPELLIRYENEEAVDDSQLPKDRFSAERLKGVDSTLKIQPAELGDSAVYLCASSLVGDTSYNEQFFGPGTRLTVL.

This clonotype came up many times. The gene calls are TRBV14 and TRBJ2-7, with 7 bases fitting TRBD1. The trim removed 4 bases at V and 1 base at J, leaving 10 bases unmatched. The CDR3 consists of 16 residues. CDR1 is SGHDN and CDR2 is FVKESK in the germline V gene. The CDR3 is CASSPDRTGKSYEQYF. The CDR3 DNA reads TGTGCCAGCAGCCCAGATAGGACAGGAAAATCCTACGAGCAGTACTTC. Supplemented by reference TRBV14 and TRBJ2-7, the full variable domain reads EAGVTQFPSHSVIEKGQTVTLRCDPISGHDNLYWYRRVMGKEIKFLLHFVKESKQDESGMPNNRFLAERTGGTYSTLKVQPAELEDSGVYFCASSPDRTGKSYEQYFGPGTRLTVT.

This clonotype has more than one count but fewer than ten. The V gene is TRBV20-1, the J gene TRBJ2-7; 9 nucleotides align to TRBD2. The CDR3 is 14 residues long. With V trimmed by 3 bases and J by 3 bases, 6 bases remained unmatched. Looked up from germline, CDR1 is DFQATT and CDR2 is SNEGSKA (reference sequence). The DNA of the CDR3 is TGCAGTGCTAGCAGGCAGACTAGCGGCTACGAGCAGTACTTC. This encodes CSASRQTSGYEQYF.